This T cell receptor beta chain stems from a study of shared clonotypes between healthy human individuals. Measured with immunoSEQ multiplex PCR; TCRdb has only the in-frame clones, and not every one. Of about 2 million clones in the sample, 90% to 95% were seen once. CDR1 and CDR2 from the germline V gene are SGHRS and YFSETQ. V gave up 0 bases and J gave up 7 bases, with 11 bases separating them. The CDR3 sequence is 14 residues long. Sequencing was done on a sample of naive CD4+ T cells sorted from blood. The subset was: CD45RA+ positively selected. This receptor was taken from a man aged 18 to 29 in good health. The gene calls are TRBV5-1 and TRBJ2-1; D is uncertain. The CDR3 DNA sequence: TGCGCCAGCAGCTTGGTTCAGGTTGGTAATGAGCAGTTCTTC. It is translated as CASSLVQVGNEQFF.